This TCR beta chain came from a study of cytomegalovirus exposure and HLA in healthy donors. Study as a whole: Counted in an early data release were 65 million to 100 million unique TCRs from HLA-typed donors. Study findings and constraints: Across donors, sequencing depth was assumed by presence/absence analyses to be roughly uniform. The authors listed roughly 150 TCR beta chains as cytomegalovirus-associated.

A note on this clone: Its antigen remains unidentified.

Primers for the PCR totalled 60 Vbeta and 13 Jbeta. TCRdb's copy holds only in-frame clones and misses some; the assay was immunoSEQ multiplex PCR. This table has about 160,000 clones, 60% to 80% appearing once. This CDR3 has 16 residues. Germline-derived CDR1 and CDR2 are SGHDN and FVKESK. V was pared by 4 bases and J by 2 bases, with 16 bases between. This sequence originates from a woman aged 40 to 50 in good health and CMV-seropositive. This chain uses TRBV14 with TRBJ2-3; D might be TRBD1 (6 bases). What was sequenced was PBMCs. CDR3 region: CASSPGWDTYTDTQYF. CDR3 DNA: TGTGCCAGCAGCCCTGGGTGGGACACCTACACAGATACGCAGTATTTT.